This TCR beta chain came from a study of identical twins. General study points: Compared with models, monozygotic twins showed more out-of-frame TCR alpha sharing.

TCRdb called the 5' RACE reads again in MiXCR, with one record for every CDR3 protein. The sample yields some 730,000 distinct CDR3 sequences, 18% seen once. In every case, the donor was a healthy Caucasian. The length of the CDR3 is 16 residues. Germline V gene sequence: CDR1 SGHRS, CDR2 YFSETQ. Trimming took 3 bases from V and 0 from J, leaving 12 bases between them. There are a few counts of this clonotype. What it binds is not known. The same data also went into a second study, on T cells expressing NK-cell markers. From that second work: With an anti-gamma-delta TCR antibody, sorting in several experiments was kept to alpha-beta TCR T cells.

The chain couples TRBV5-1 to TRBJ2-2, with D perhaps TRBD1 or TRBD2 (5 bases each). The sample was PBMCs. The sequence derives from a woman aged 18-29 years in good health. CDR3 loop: CASSYHGTANTGELFF. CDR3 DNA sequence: TGCGCCAGCAGCTACCATGGGACCGCGAACACCGGGGAGCTGTTTTTT.